This entry concerns a single T cell receptor beta chain. Its matching antigen is unknown. TCRdb used MiXCR to reprocess the reads, holding one entry per CDR3 protein. This repertoire shows 110,000 to 150,000 distinct CDR3 sequences, roughly a third found once; its top ten account for roughly 47%. This specimen belongs to a study of T cell repertoires in cytomegalovirus infection. Study details: From public TCR beta signatures came an indication of both CMV infection and matching HLA type. Study conclusions and caveats: Identification of carriers of CMV plus the relevant HLA was performed using cumulative public TCR beta family frequency. The ex vivo response showed dominance by HLA-C-restricted CMV-specific TCR beta clonotypes.

Germline values: CDR1 DFQATT, CDR2 SNEGSKA (reference sequence). The CDR3 totals 15 residues. V was pared by 5 bases and J by 3 bases, with 13 bases of the junction left unmatched. The input for sequencing was CD8+ T cells from cultured PBMCs, taken from culture after CMV antigen stimulation. V and J are TRBV20-1 and TRBJ2-7; 7 bases align to TRBD2. This TCR was sampled from a human donor in good health (CMV status not recorded). Some clones in this sample may be carry-over from other donors' samples. In nucleotides, the CDR3 is TGCAGTGCTTTAGTCCCGACTAGCCCCTTCTACGAGCAGTACTTC. It translates to CSALVPTSPFYEQYF.